Below, one T cell receptor (beta chain) is given with its context. Its antigen is still unknown. Base qualities are not provided; no much larger clone lies one nucleotide away. This sample was included in a study of technical replicates of blood from several donors (dated by TCRdb to between 2016 and 2019). V sheds 2 bases and J sheds 5 bases, leaving 3 bases between their ends. Taken from the germline V gene (reference sequence), the CDR1 and CDR2 loops are MNHNY and SVGAGI. The CDR3 covers 11 residues, taking in both the cysteine and the phenylalanine. CDR3 DNA only is kept here, 33 bases in frame from base 1. The library was made by the immunoSEQ multiplex PCR assay. TCRdb's version of the immuneACCESS table is confined to in-frame rearrangements and falls short of the full clone set. An unresolved V gene accounts for under half of the shortfall where checked; the remainder is of unknown origin. The sample table holds 62,000 or so clones, of which 70% to 90% were seen once. Around 5.3% of the sample lies in the top ten.

Sequencing was carried out using PBMCs. The chain couples TRBV6-6 to TRBJ2-5, with the D gene uncertain. The sequence was collected from a human donor in good health. Some clones in this sample may be carry-over from other donors' samples. CDR3 protein: CASSYTETQYF. Here is the DNA: TGTGCCAGCAGTTACACTGAGACCCAGTACTTC.